Presented here are 9 T cell receptor beta chains from one specimen sequenced in a study of human CD8 memory T cell subsets. By UMI-labeled 5' RACE, the TCR beta libraries were made. TCRdb re-called the 5' RACE reads and shows each CDR3 protein once, DNA omitted. This sample's table reports roughly 18,000 distinct CDR3 sequences. Sequencing used CD8+ T cells from PBMCs. All receptors come from a human donor in good health.

The rearrangement links TRBV4-3 to TRBJ2-7; TCRdb calls TRBD2, which cannot be checked without DNA. Per the germline V gene, CDR1 is LGHNA and CDR2 is YSLEER. The CDR3 is 17 residues long. The CDR3 protein is CASSQGGTLAGGHEQYF.

This rearrangement joins TRBV4-3 to TRBJ2-7; there is no DNA to check the TCRdb D call of TRBD2. CDR1 and CDR2 (germline): LGHNA, YSLEER. The CDR3 sequence is 15 residues long. The CDR3 loop reads CASSQDPSGGYEQYF.

This sequence joins TRBV29-1 and TRBJ2-1. The germline gives CDR1 SQVTM, CDR2 ANQGSEA. The CDR3 is 12 residues long. CDR3 protein: CSVEDNYNEQFF.

The chain recombines TRBV9 with TRBJ1-2; TCRdb proposes TRBD1, but this gene call is untestable without DNA. The CDR3 contains 14 residues. Per germline, CDR1 SGDLS and CDR2 YYNGEE. The CDR3 region is CASSLGGRSYGYTF.

The rearrangement joins TRBV27 to TRBJ2-7; checking the TCRdb D call of TRBD1 is not possible without DNA. This CDR3 is built from 15 residues. Germline V CDR1 and CDR2: MNHEY, SMNVEV (reference sequence). The CDR3 spells CASSLFGTGGYEQYF.

The gene calls are TRBV5-1 and TRBJ1-1; TCRdb selects TRBD1, and the lack of DNA leaves this call unchecked. Germline V gives CDR1 SGHRS, CDR2 YFSETQ. This CDR3 has 15 amino acids. The chain's CDR3 is CASSPTGTMNTEAFF.

V is TRBV15 and J is TRBJ1-1. This CDR3 has 12 amino acids. CDR1 is LNHNV, CDR2 YYDKDF, per germline (reference sequence). The CDR3 is CATSREDTEAFF. Looking up the rest from reference TRBV15 and TRBJ1-1 gives the full variable domain: DAMVIQNPRYQVTQFGKPVTLSCSQTLNHNVMYWYQQKSSQAPKLLFHYYDKDFNNEADTPDNFQSRRPNTSFCFLDIRSPGLGDTAMYLCATSREDTEAFFGQGTRLTVV.

The chain couples TRBV29-1 to TRBJ2-7; TCRdb names TRBD1, which stays unverified in the absence of DNA. The CDR3 has 15 amino acids. CDR1 is SQVTM, CDR2 ANQGSEA, per germline. The chain's CDR3 is CSVEGPGQQDYEQYF.

Judged by frequency, this clonotype is medium-sized. The rearrangement links TRBV20-1 to TRBJ1-5. The CDR3 loop spans 17 amino acids. The V gene's germline CDR1 is DFQATT and CDR2 SNEGSKA (reference sequence). The CDR3 sequence: CSARDLRQAVRNQPQHF.